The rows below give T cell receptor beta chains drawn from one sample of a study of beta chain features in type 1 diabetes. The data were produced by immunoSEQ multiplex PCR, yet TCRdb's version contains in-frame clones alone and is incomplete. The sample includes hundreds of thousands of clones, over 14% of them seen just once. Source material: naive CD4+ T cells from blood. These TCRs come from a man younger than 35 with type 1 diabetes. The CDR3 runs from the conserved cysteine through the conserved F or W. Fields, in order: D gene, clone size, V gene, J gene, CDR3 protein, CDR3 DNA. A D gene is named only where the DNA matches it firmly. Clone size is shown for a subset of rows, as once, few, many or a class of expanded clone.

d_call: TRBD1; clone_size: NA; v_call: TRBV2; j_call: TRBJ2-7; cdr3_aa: CASSLFGQGYEQYF; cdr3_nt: TGTGCCAGCAGCCTCTTCGGACAGGGCTACGAGCAGTACTTC
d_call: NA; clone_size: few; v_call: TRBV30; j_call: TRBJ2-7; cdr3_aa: CAWSVRHDSYEQYF; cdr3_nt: TGTGCCTGGAGTGTACGACACGATTCCTACGAGCAGTACTTC
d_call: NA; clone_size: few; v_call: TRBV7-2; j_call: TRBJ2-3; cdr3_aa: CASSLVAGQGTDTQYF; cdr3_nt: TGTGCCAGCAGCTTAGTAGCAGGGCAGGGCACAGATACGCAGTATTTT
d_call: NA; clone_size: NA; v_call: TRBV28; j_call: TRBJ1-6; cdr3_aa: CASSIEGGHSPLHF; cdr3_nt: TGTGCCAGCAGTATAGAGGGTGGGCATTCACCCCTCCACTTT
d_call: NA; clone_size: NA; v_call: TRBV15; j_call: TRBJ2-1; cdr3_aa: CATSRDPAGSSYNEQFF; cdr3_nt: TGTGCCACCAGCAGAGATCCCGCGGGGAGCTCCTACAATGAGCAGTTCTTC
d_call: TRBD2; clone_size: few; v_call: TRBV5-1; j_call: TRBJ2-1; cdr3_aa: CASSLELAGAGNEQFF; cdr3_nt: TGCGCCAGCAGCTTGGAACTAGCGGGGGCGGGCAATGAGCAGTTCTTC
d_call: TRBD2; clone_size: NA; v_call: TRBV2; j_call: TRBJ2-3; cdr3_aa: CASKLAGTDTQYF; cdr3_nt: TGTGCCAGCAAACTAGCGGGAACAGATACGCAGTATTTT
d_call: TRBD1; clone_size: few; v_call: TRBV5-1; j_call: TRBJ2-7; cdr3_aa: CASSPGTGTYEQYF; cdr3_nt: TGCGCCAGCAGCCCAGGGACAGGGACCTACGAGCAGTACTTC
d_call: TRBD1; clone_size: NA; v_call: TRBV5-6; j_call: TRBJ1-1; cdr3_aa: CASSWQLNRGTKAFF; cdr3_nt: TGTGCCAGCAGCTGGCAACTTAACAGGGGGACGAAAGCTTTCTTT
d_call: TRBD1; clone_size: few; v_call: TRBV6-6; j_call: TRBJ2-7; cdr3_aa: CASSAGTGGRNEQYF; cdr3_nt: TGTGCCAGCAGTGCCGGGACAGGGGGAAGGAACGAGCAGTACTTC
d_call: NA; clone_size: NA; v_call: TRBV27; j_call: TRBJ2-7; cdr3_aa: CASSFRRWSSYEQYF; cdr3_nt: TGTGCCAGCAGTTTCCGCAGATGGTCCTCCTACGAGCAGTACTTC
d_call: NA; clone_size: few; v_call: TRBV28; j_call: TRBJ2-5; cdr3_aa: CASSPPGETQYF; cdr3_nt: TGTGCCAGCAGCCCCCCGGGGGAAACCCAGTACTTC
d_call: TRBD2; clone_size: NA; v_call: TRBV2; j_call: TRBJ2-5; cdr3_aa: CASRRLAGPQETQYF; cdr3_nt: TGTGCCAGCAGGAGACTAGCGGGACCACAAGAGACCCAGTACTTC
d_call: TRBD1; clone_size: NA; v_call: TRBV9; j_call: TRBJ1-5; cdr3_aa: CASSRDRGPEQPQHF; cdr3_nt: TGTGCCAGCAGCAGGGACAGGGGGCCGGAGCAGCCCCAGCATTTT
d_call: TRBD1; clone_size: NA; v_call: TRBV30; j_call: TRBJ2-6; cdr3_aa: CAVGQGSGANVLTF; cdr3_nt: TGTGCCGTGGGACAGGGGTCCGGGGCCAACGTCCTGACTTTC
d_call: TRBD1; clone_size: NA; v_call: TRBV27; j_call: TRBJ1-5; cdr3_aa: CASSTTATGINQPQHF; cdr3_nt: TGTGCCAGCAGTACCACTGCGACAGGGATCAATCAGCCCCAGCATTTT
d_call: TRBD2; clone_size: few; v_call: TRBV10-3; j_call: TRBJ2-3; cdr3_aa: CASTAGGTDTQYF; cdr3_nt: TGTGCCAGCACGGCGGGGGGCACAGATACGCAGTATTTT
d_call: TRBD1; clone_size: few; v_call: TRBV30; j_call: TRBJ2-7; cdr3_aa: CAWSPGTGKGTYEQYF; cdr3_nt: TGTGCCTGGAGCCCAGGGACAGGGAAAGGGACCTACGAGCAGTACTTC
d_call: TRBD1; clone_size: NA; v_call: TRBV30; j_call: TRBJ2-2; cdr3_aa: CAWGPRGQGYTGELFF; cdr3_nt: TGTGCCTGGGGGCCGAGGGGACAGGGGTACACCGGGGAGCTGTTTTTT
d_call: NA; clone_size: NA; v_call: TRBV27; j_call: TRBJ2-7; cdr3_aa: CASSHGGTLGLVEQYF; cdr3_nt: TGTGCCAGCAGTCATGGCGGGACCCTTGGTTTAGTTGAGCAGTACTTC
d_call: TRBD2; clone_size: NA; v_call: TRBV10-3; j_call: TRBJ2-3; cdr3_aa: CATTTVAGETHTQYF; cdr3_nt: TGTGCCACCACGACGGTAGCGGGAGAAACCCATACGCAGTATTTT
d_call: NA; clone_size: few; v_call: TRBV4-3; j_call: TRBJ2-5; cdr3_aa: CASSPLAGQQETQYF; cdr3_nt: TGCGCCAGCAGCCCCCTCGCCGGACAGCAAGAGACCCAGTACTTC
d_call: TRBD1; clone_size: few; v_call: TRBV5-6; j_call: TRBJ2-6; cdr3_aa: CASSWRRQGISSGANVLTF; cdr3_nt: TGTGCCAGCAGCTGGAGACGACAGGGAATTAGCTCTGGGGCCAACGTCCTGACTTTC
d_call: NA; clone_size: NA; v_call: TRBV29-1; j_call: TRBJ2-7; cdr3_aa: CSVRSSGAGEQYF; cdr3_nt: TGCAGCGTCCGTTCCTCAGGGGCAGGGGAGCAGTACTTC
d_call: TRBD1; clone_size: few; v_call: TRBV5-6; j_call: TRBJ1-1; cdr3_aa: CASSFLDREVAEAFF; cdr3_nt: TGTGCCAGCAGCTTTCTTGACAGGGAGGTCGCTGAAGCTTTCTTT
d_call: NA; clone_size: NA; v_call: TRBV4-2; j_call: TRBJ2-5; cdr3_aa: CASSQDRARETQYF; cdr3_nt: TGTGCCAGCAGCCAAGATCGCGCGAGAGAGACCCAGTACTTC
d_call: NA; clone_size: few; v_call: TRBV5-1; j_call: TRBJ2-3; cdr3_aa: CASSFRQSTDTQYF; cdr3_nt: TGCGCCAGCAGCTTTAGACAGAGCACAGATACGCAGTATTTT
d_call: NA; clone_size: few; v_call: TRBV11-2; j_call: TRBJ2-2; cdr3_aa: CASSLAAGELFF; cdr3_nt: TGTGCCAGCAGCTTAGCAGCCGGGGAGCTGTTTTTT
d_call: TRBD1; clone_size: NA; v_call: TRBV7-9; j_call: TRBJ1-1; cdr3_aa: CASSGTGWNTEAFF; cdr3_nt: TGTGCCAGCAGCGGGACAGGGTGGAACACTGAAGCTTTCTTT
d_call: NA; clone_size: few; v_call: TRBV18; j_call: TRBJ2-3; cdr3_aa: CASSPKSRTDTQYF; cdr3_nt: TGTGCCAGCTCACCCAAAAGCCGCACAGATACGCAGTATTTT
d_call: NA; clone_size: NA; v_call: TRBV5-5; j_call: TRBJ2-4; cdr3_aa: CASSLAGSRVAKNIQYF; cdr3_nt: TGTGCCAGCAGCTTGGCTGGAAGCCGGGTTGCCAAAAACATTCAGTACTTC
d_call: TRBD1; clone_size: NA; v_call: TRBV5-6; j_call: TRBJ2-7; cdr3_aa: CASSWDRGYYEQYF; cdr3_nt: TGTGCCAGCAGCTGGGACAGGGGTTACTACGAGCAGTACTTC
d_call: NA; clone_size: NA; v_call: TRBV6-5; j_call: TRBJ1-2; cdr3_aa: CASIRTQGHYGYTF; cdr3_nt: TGTGCCAGCATCCGAACCCAGGGGCACTATGGCTACACCTTC
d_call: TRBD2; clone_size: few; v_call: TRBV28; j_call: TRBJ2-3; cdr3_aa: CASNQGLAETDTQYF; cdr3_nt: TGTGCCAGCAACCAAGGACTAGCGGAAACAGATACGCAGTATTTT
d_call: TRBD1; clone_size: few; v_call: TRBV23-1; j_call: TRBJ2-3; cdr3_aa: CASRREPQGTTDTQYF; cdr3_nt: TGCGCCAGCCGAAGGGAACCACAGGGGACCACAGATACGCAGTATTTT
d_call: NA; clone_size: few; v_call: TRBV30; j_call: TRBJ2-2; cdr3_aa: CAWSVVLRRPGELFF; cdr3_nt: TGTGCCTGGAGTGTGGTCCTAAGGAGGCCCGGGGAGCTGTTTTTT
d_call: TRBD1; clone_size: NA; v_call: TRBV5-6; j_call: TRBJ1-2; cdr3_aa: CASSFTDRGNGYTF; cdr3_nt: TGTGCCAGCAGCTTCACGGACAGGGGGAATGGCTACACCTTC
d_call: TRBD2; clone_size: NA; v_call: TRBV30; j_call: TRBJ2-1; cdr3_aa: CAWSGGEVLYNEQFF; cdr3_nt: TGTGCCTGGAGCGGGGGGGAGGTTCTCTACAATGAGCAGTTCTTC
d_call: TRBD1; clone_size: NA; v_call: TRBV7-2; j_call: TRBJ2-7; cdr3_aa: CASSRRWTGGSYEQYF; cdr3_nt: TGTGCCAGCAGCCGCCGCTGGACAGGGGGCTCCTACGAGCAGTACTTC
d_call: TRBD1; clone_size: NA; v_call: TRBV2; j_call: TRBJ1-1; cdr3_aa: CASNPGQLNTEAFF; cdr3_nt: TGTGCCAGCAACCCGGGACAGCTGAACACTGAAGCTTTCTTT
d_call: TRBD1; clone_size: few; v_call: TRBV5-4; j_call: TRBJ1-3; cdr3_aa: CASSFVGQSFSGNTIYF; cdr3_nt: TGTGCCAGCAGCTTCGTGGGACAGAGCTTCTCTGGAAACACCATATATTTT
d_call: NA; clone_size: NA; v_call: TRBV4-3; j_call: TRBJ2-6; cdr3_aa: CASSQDSRVGANVLTF; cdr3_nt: TGCGCCAGCAGCCAAGATTCGCGGGTAGGGGCCAACGTCCTGACTTTC
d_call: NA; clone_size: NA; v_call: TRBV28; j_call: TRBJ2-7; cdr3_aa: CASSPHSLRVDWEQYF; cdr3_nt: TGTGCCAGCAGCCCTCATAGTCTGAGGGTCGACTGGGAGCAGTACTTC
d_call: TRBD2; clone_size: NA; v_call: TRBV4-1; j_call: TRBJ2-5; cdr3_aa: CASSQAGSGRVETQYF; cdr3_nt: TGCGCCAGCAGCCAGGCTGGTAGCGGGAGGGTTGAGACCCAGTACTTC
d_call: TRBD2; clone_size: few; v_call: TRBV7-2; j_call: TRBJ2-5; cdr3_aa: CASSLPKTSGAQETQYF; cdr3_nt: TGTGCCAGCAGCTTACCCAAGACTAGCGGGGCCCAAGAGACCCAGTACTTC
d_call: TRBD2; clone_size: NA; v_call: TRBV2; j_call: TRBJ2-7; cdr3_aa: CASCREGFYYEQYF; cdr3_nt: TGTGCCAGCTGTAGGGAGGGCTTCTACTACGAGCAGTACTTC
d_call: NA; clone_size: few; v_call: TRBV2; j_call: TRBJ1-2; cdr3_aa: CASRGGRNTNYGYTF; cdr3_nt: TGTGCCAGCAGGGGGGGACGGAATACTAACTATGGCTACACCTTC
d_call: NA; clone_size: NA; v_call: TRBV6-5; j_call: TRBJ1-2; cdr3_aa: CASSKTEQLGYTF; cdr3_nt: TGTGCCAGCAGTAAAACGGAGCAACTTGGCTACACCTTC